Listed below are T cell receptor beta chains from one sample, sequenced in a study of a mutant IDH1 vaccine in newly diagnosed glioma. No antigens are known for them. Clones were sequenced by immunoSEQ multiplex PCR, and TCRdb holds only the in-frame ones, with some missing. The sample lists around 84,000 clones; over 75% were seen once. Sequencing used PBMCs, obtained from a glioma patient whose treatment included an IDH1 peptide vaccine. The source of these receptors is a man aged 35-49 years with glioma. CDR3s include the opening cysteine and the closing phenylalanine or tryptophan. The order of the fields is J gene, D gene, V gene, clone size, CDR3 DNA, CDR3 protein. D genes are given only for firm matches. The size of a clone is reported for some rows only, either as once, few or many, or as a class for expanded clones.

J: TRBJ1-1
D: TRBD1
V: TRBV7-9
size: few
DNA: TGTGCCAGCAGCTCCGGACAGGGCGTCACTGAAGCTTTCTTT
CDR3: CASSSGQGVTEAFF

J: TRBJ2-2
D: NA
V: TRBV9
size: NA
DNA: TGTGCCAGCAGCGTAGTATCCACCGGGGAGCTGTTTTTT
CDR3: CASSVVSTGELFF

J: TRBJ2-1
D: TRBD1
V: TRBV6-5
size: NA
DNA: TGTGCCAGCAGTTACCAAAGACAGGGGGATGAGCAGTTCTTC
CDR3: CASSYQRQGDEQFF

J: TRBJ1-5
D: NA
V: TRBV7-2
size: NA
DNA: TGTGCCAGCAGCTTTCAGGGACATCAGCCCCAGCATTTT
CDR3: CASSFQGHQPQHF

J: TRBJ1-2
D: NA
V: TRBV2
size: few
DNA: TGTGCCAGCAGTTACTCGACACTCTCAATGGATGGCTACACCTTC
CDR3: CASSYSTLSMDGYTF

J: TRBJ2-2
D: TRBD2
V: TRBV10-3
size: NA
DNA: TGTGCCATCAGTGAGTCCTCTAGCGGGGCTATTTGGGGCACCGGGGAGCTGTTTTTT
CDR3: CAISESSSGAIWGTGELFF

J: TRBJ2-1
D: TRBD2
V: TRBV18
size: NA
DNA: TGTGCCAGCTCACCGCCGAGCGGGAGGCCCTACAATGAGCAGTTCTTC
CDR3: CASSPPSGRPYNEQFF

J: TRBJ1-5
D: NA
V: TRBV10-3
size: few
DNA: TGTGCCATCGCCCAGGGAGATAGGGCCCAGCATTTT
CDR3: CAIAQGDRAQHF

J: TRBJ2-3
D: TRBD1
V: TRBV18
size: NA
DNA: TGTGCCAGCTCACCACTGGGACAGGGGATGACAGATACGCAGTATTTT
CDR3: CASSPLGQGMTDTQYF

J: TRBJ2-3
D: NA
V: TRBV14
size: NA
DNA: TGTGCCAGCAGCCACTCCTTAACGTGGGATACGCAGTATTTT
CDR3: CASSHSLTWDTQYF

J: TRBJ1-1
D: NA
V: TRBV6-5
size: once
DNA: TGTGCCAGCAGTTTAATTTCCATCGCGAGCACTGAAGCTTTCTTT
CDR3: CASSLISIASTEAFF

J: TRBJ1-4
D: NA
V: TRBV19
size: NA
DNA: TGTGCCAGTAGCCCACAGTCAACTAATGAAAAACTGTTTTTT
CDR3: CASSPQSTNEKLFF

J: TRBJ2-3
D: NA
V: TRBV19
size: once
DNA: TGTGCCAGTAGTCGGGGGGCCTGGACAGATACGCAGTATTTT
CDR3: CASSRGAWTDTQYF

J: TRBJ1-2
D: NA
V: TRBV5-1
size: NA
DNA: TGCGCCAGCAGCTCATCCAACAGGCGGTCATCTTATGGCTACACCTTC
CDR3: CASSSSNRRSSYGYTF

J: TRBJ2-2
D: NA
V: TRBV7-6
size: once
DNA: TGTGCCAGCAGCTTAGCGGCCAGTACCACCGGGGAGCTGTTTTTT
CDR3: CASSLAASTTGELFF

J: TRBJ2-7
D: NA
V: TRBV7-6
size: NA
DNA: TGTGCCAGCAGCTTAGTTACCGGCGGCAACCAATACGAGCAGTACTTC
CDR3: CASSLVTGGNQYEQYF

J: TRBJ2-1
D: TRBD2
V: TRBV2
size: NA
DNA: TGTGCCAGCAGTGAAATCGGCGGGAGCGACAATGAGCAGTTCTTC
CDR3: CASSEIGGSDNEQFF

J: TRBJ2-5
D: NA
V: TRBV28
size: NA
DNA: TGTGCCAGCAGTGCGGGGGCTAGCAGGAGTAGGGAGACCCAGTACTTC
CDR3: CASSAGASRSRETQYF

J: TRBJ1-1
D: NA
V: TRBV5-4
size: few
DNA: TGTGCCAGCAGCTTGGCTGCGGTGAACACTGAAGCTTTCTTT
CDR3: CASSLAAVNTEAFF

J: TRBJ2-3
D: NA
V: TRBV4-3
size: NA
DNA: TGCGCCAGCAGCCAAGATCGTTCCGGGATAGTAAGTGATACGCAGTATTTT
CDR3: CASSQDRSGIVSDTQYF

J: TRBJ2-4
D: NA
V: TRBV5-6
size: NA
DNA: TGTGCCAGCAGCTTCTTCCCCCGGAGGGAGAACATTCAGTACTTC
CDR3: CASSFFPRRENIQYF

J: TRBJ2-2
D: TRBD2
V: TRBV6-5
size: NA
DNA: TGTGCCAGCAGTTACAAACCCGCGGGGGGGCGCGGGGAGCTGTTTTTT
CDR3: CASSYKPAGGRGELFF

J: TRBJ2-7
D: NA
V: TRBV5-1
size: few
DNA: TGCGCCAGCAGCTTGGACGTTAGAAGAGGCGGTTACGAGCAGTACTTC
CDR3: CASSLDVRRGGYEQYF

J: TRBJ2-5
D: NA
V: TRBV5-6
size: NA
DNA: TGTGCCAGCAGCTACGAGGGTCGGGAGACCCAGTACTTC
CDR3: CASSYEGRETQYF

J: TRBJ1-5
D: NA
V: TRBV6-6
size: NA
DNA: TGTGCCAGCAGTTACGAGGCCTATGGCAATCAGCCCCAGCATTTT
CDR3: CASSYEAYGNQPQHF

J: TRBJ2-2
D: TRBD2
V: TRBV7-2
size: NA
DNA: TGTGCCAGCAGCTTATTTTTTCTAGCGGAAACCACCGGGGAGCTGTTTTTT
CDR3: CASSLFFLAETTGELFF

J: TRBJ1-2
D: NA
V: TRBV5-4
size: NA
DNA: TGTGCCAGCAGCTTGAGCGGGGGCAGTGGCTATGGCTACACCTTC
CDR3: CASSLSGGSGYGYTF

J: TRBJ2-2
D: NA
V: TRBV27
size: NA
DNA: TGTGCCAGCAGTTCTCCAGGGAAAATAAACACCGGGGAGCTGTTTTTT
CDR3: CASSSPGKINTGELFF

J: TRBJ1-2
D: NA
V: TRBV6-5
size: NA
DNA: TGTGCCAGCACCTCGGGCGGAACCTATGGCTACACCTTC
CDR3: CASTSGGTYGYTF

J: TRBJ1-1
D: NA
V: TRBV7-2
size: few
DNA: TGTGCCAGCAGCCCTTTCTTTACGGGTACAGCTTTCTTT
CDR3: CASSPFFTGTAFF

J: TRBJ2-2
D: TRBD1
V: TRBV27
size: NA
DNA: TGTGCCAGCCGGACAGGGGGAGTCGGGGAGCTGTTTTTT
CDR3: CASRTGGVGELFF

J: TRBJ1-3
D: NA
V: TRBV30
size: few
DNA: TGTGCCTGGATGCGCTCTGGAAACACCATATATTTT
CDR3: CAWMRSGNTIYF

J: TRBJ2-7
D: TRBD1
V: TRBV9
size: NA
DNA: TGTGCCAGCAGTCCCCGGGACAGGGAGTCCGAGCAGTACTTC
CDR3: CASSPRDRESEQYF

J: TRBJ2-5
D: TRBD1
V: TRBV7-9
size: NA
DNA: TGTGCCAGCAGCTTAGGGGACAGGGTCGAGGGAGAGACCCAGTACTTC
CDR3: CASSLGDRVEGETQYF

J: TRBJ2-3
D: NA
V: TRBV19
size: NA
DNA: TGTGCCAGTAGTACCTACACAGATACGCAGTATTTT
CDR3: CASSTYTDTQYF

J: TRBJ2-7
D: NA
V: TRBV5-1
size: NA
DNA: TGCGCCAGCAGCTTGGATAACTACGAGCAGTACTTC
CDR3: CASSLDNYEQYF

J: TRBJ2-7
D: NA
V: TRBV10-3
size: once
DNA: TGTGCCATCAGTGAGGCGACAAGGGCCTACGAGCAGTACTTC
CDR3: CAISEATRAYEQYF

J: TRBJ1-2
D: NA
V: TRBV5-1
size: NA
DNA: TGCGCCAGCAGCTCCGGAACAGCTCTCACTTATGGCTACACCTTC
CDR3: CASSSGTALTYGYTF

J: TRBJ2-5
D: NA
V: TRBV7-9
size: NA
DNA: TGTGCCAGCAGCTTTATCCAAGAGACCCAGTACTTC
CDR3: CASSFIQETQYF

J: TRBJ2-7
D: NA
V: TRBV19
size: NA
DNA: TGTGCCAGTAGTGCCCCGGGCAGGGGGCTTAGCGGGAATCGATACGAGCAGTACTTC
CDR3: CASSAPGRGLSGNRYEQYF

J: TRBJ2-3
D: TRBD1
V: TRBV7-2
size: NA
DNA: TGTGCCAGCAGCTTCAGTCAGGGGGCTACAGATACGCAGTATTTT
CDR3: CASSFSQGATDTQYF

J: TRBJ2-7
D: NA
V: TRBV7-2
size: NA
DNA: TGTGCCAGCAGCTTAGAGACACCTTACGAGCAGTACTTC
CDR3: CASSLETPYEQYF

J: TRBJ1-5
D: TRBD1
V: TRBV6-5
size: few
DNA: TGTGCCAGCAGTCCGCAGGGGGGCAATCAGCCCCAGCATTTT
CDR3: CASSPQGGNQPQHF

J: TRBJ1-5
D: NA
V: TRBV30
size: NA
DNA: TGTGCCTGGAGTGCAGCGGGAGCCGGTGGTAGGAATCAGCCCCAGCATTTT
CDR3: CAWSAAGAGGRNQPQHF

J: TRBJ2-7
D: TRBD2
V: TRBV10-3
size: NA
DNA: TGTGCCATCAGGAGCGGGAGGGCCGGAGACGAGCAGTACTTC
CDR3: CAIRSGRAGDEQYF